Reported below is one TCR beta chain. This entry comes from a study of blood T cell repertoires in COVID-19. Study at large: Samples representing acute and convalescent COVID-19 were sourced from the United States, Italy and Spain. Sources were T cells, B-cell-depleted T cells, or PBMCs; the material itself was cDNA or gDNA.

CDR1 and CDR2 from the germline V gene are GTSNPN and SVGIG (reference sequence). The V end was cut by 3 bases, the J end by 3 bases, with 14 bases between. The CDR3 is 15 amino acids. Original processing methods: Reference gene primer amplification yielded estimated nucleated cell counts. Sequencing used immunoSEQ multiplex PCR; TCRdb keeps in-frame clones, though not all of them. V, J and clone size are taken as reported in that table, and D and trimming were inferred from the DNA itself. In the table there are tens of thousands of clones, 75% to 90% of which are singletons. Sample: peripheral blood. The receptor's source is a male donor with acute or convalescent COVID-19. The rearrangement uses TRBV30 and TRBJ2-2, with D possibly being TRBD2 (6 bases). CDR3 sequence: CAWSQVRRDTGELFF. DNA for the CDR3: TGTGCCTGGAGCCAAGTCAGGAGGGACACCGGGGAGCTGTTTTTT.